This T cell receptor beta chain was identified during a study of cytomegalovirus exposure and HLA in healthy donors. Primers for the PCR totalled 60 Vbeta and 13 Jbeta. The assay was immunoSEQ multiplex PCR, and TCRdb's table has in-frame clones only and misses some. The data contain roughly 30,000 clones, around nine tenths of them singletons. Trimming cost V 5 bases and J 1 base, with 8 bases left between them. Germline-derived CDR1 and CDR2 are SNHLY and FYNNEI. The CDR3 runs 13 residues. This TCR was recovered from a boy between 10 and 17 years old in good health and CMV-seronegative. This chain links TRBV2 with TRBJ1-1; D unresolved. The sequencing input was PBMCs. The CDR3 loop is CASSTTKNTEAFF. In DNA, the CDR3 is TGTGCCAGCAGTACGACAAAGAACACTGAAGCTTTCTTT.